Sequencing of this T cell receptor beta chain was carried out in a study of control samples from healthy donors and cancer patients (dated by TCRdb to 2020 to 2022). As concerns this clone: This receptor's antigen is unknown. The input lacks base qualities; no much larger clone sits a single base away.

At the junction V is shortened by 2 bases and J by 9 bases, with 15 bases in between. There are 14 amino acids in the CDR3, from cysteine to phenylalanine inclusive. The CDR3 DNA has 42 bases and is translated from base 1. Per the germline V gene (reference sequence), SGHKS is the CDR1 and YYEKEE is the CDR2. Libraries were built with the immunoSEQ multiplex PCR assay. Here the immuneACCESS table is served through TCRdb, limited to in-frame sequences with V and J called. Missing clones are a known gap in these copies; in checked studies unresolved V genes cover under half, and the rest lacks a known reason. The sample includes 100,000 to 150,000 clones, with roughly 92% observed a single time. The ten top clones hold 4.5% to 7% of the sample.

The rearrangement joined TRBV5-5 to TRBJ1-5, with no D gene named confidently. Sequencing input: blood. The TCR originated in a man between 18 and 35 years old in good health. The CDR3 protein sequence reads: CASSFLHSLRPQHF. The DNA sequence is TGTGCCAGCAGCTTCCTACACTCTTTACGGCCCCAGCATTTT.